This TCR beta chain originates from a study of T-cell memory formation after mild COVID-19. General study findings and limits: Memory sampled before infection contained some responding clones, suggesting cross-reactive memory joined.

As regards this clonotype: Its specificity is not known.

The CDR3 sequence is 15 residues long. V was clipped by 5 bases and J by 2 bases, with 16 bases between them. Each CDR3 protein gets one entry after TCRdb re-called the 5' RACE reads with MiXCR. The sample has around 200,000 distinct CDR3 sequences; about a fifth are singletons. This TCR came from an adult woman who had mild COVID-19 (a few samples of this study predate the infection). Cell type and time point are not known. Source material: PBMCs or a T cell subset sorted from them (not recorded which). The V call is TRBV12-3 or TRBV12-4, the J call TRBJ2-7; the D call may be TRBD1 or TRBD2 (5 bases each). CDR3 nucleotides: TGTGCCAGCAGTGGCCAGGGAGTGGGAACCTACGAGCAGTACTTC. This sequence encodes CASSGQGVGTYEQYF.